Sequencing of this T cell receptor beta chain was carried out in a study of T-cell memory formation after mild COVID-19. Findings and caveats of the study: Largely, contracting CD4+ clones fell within CM and EM, and contracting CD8+ clones within EMRA. Researchers could not confirm that second-wave clones peaking on day 37 targeted SARS-CoV-2.

Comment on this clonotype: The antigen is unknown.

V lost 1 base, J lost 1 base, and 12 bases lay in between. The CDR3 contains 16 residues. CDR1 and CDR2 (germline): LNHDA, SQIVND (reference sequence). TCR alpha and TCR beta cDNA libraries with sample barcodes and UMIs came from 5'RACE using constant-segment primers. Using its own MiXCR run on the 5' RACE reads, TCRdb lists one record per CDR3 protein. The sample includes approximately 260,000 distinct CDR3 sequences, about a sixth of them seen just once. The sequenced sample consisted of PBMCs or a T cell subset sorted from them (not recorded which). The rearrangement links TRBV19 to TRBJ2-3; D might be TRBD2 (7 bases). This sequence originates from a man in his late teens or twenties who had mild COVID-19 (a few samples of this study predate the infection). Cell type and time point are not known. In DNA form, the CDR3 reads TGTGCCAGTAGTATAGGGGGGGGCGCGGGCACAGATACGCAGTATTTT. Its translation: CASSIGGGAGTDTQYF.